The 5 T cell receptor beta chains below come from one sample, sequenced in a study of shared clonotypes between healthy human individuals. The data were produced by immunoSEQ multiplex PCR, yet TCRdb's version contains in-frame clones alone and is incomplete. The repertoire holds millions of clones, with over 85% as singletons. Material: naive CD4+ T cells sorted from blood. Subset indicated: CD45RA+ positively selected. These receptors originate from a man between 18 and 35 years old in good health.

Concerning this clone: One end of the junction does not line up with germline, which may come from a read error. The chain uses TRBV30 and TRBJ1-1; TRBD1 agrees at 9 bases. The CDR3 loop spans 10 amino acids. The V gene's germline CDR1 is GTSNPN and CDR2 SVGIG (reference sequence). The CDR3 reads CAWSLSGQGF. In DNA form, the CDR3 reads TGTGCCTGGAGTTTATCGGGACAGGGCTTT.

Only one count was recorded for this clone. At one of its ends the junction is not consistent with the germline gene, which may arise from a read error. The rearrangement joins TRBV10-3 to TRBJ1-1; D may be TRBD1 (5 bases). CDR3 length equals 14 residues. Looked up from germline, CDR1 is ENHRY and CDR2 is SYGVKD. The CDR3 protein is CAIRQDFLNSEAFF. The CDR3 nucleotides are TGTGCCATCAGACAGGATTTTCTAAACAGTGAAGCTTTCTTT.

In the case of this clone: This same CDR3 is encoded by further DNA sequences in the sample. This chain links TRBV7-2 with TRBJ2-7; 8 nucleotides match TRBD1. V shed 5 bases and J 0 bases; nucleotides not matched to a gene: 3. The CDR3 is 14 residues long. Germline assignment: CDR1 SGHTA and CDR2 FQGNSA. CDR3 region: CASSRDRGSYEQYF. Here the CDR3 DNA reads TGTGCCAGCAGCCGCGACAGGGGCTCCTACGAGCAGTACTTC.

The chain carries TRBV30 and TRBJ1-2; no clear D gene. The CDR3 covers 13 residues. Trimming cost V 1 base and J 6 bases, with 12 bases left between them. Per the germline V gene, CDR1 is GTSNPN and CDR2 is SVGIG (reference sequence). The CDR3 DNA reads TGTGCCTGGAGTGCTAGATGGAGGGATGGCTACACCTTC. Translated: CAWSARWRDGYTF. Looking up the rest from reference TRBV30 and TRBJ1-2 gives the full variable domain: SQTIHQWPATLVQPVGSPLSLECTVEGTSNPNLYWYRQAAGRGLQLLFYSVGIGQISSEVPQNLSASRPQDRQFILSSKKLLLSDSGFYLCAWSARWRDGYTFGSGTRLTVV.

The J gene is TRBJ1-3, the V gene TRBV5-1; no clear D gene. V dropped 0 bases and J dropped 2 bases, with 15 bases sitting between them. Germline CDR1 reads SGHRS; CDR2 reads YFSETQ. This CDR3 spans 17 amino acids. The DNA of the CDR3 is TGCGCCAGCAGCTTGGTTCCGGGGTTTGGTACTGGAAACACCATATATTTT. It translates to CASSLVPGFGTGNTIYF.